The 10 T cell receptor beta chains presented below share a single source sample, sequenced in a study of spatial heterogeneity in lung cancer. Study results and limitations: For expanded intratumoral alpha and beta TCRs, counts tracked tumor mutation counts.

These receptors lack a known antigen. Via MiXCR, TCRdb re-called the 5' RACE reads, giving one row per CDR3 protein. The sample consists of about 14,000 distinct CDR3 sequences, 4.7% of them appearing once. As for time point: sample taken at primary tumor resection. This material consisted of lung tumor tissue, taken at surgery. These receptors were collected from a female donor with early-stage non-small cell lung cancer.

This clonotype was found many times. This beta chain appears as a stray read in a library generated for alpha chains; its size is not informative. The rearrangement joins TRBV3-1 to TRBJ2-5; 10 bases line up with TRBD1. Trimming removed 3 bases from V and 5 bases from J; junction bases left unmatched: 6. Germline V gene lookup returns CDR1 LGHDT and CDR2 YNNKEL (reference sequence). The CDR3 totals 15 residues. CDR3 bases: TGTGCCAGCAGCCATCCCGGGACAGGGGTGGAGACCCAGTACTTC. This sequence encodes CASSHPGTGVETQYF.

This clonotype was seen repeatedly, ten times or more. Being off target in a library aimed at alpha chains, this beta chain has a size of little meaning. This chain joins TRBV12-3 or TRBV12-4 and TRBJ2-5; no clear D. With 9 bases removed from V and 2 bases from J, the gap between germline ends came to 13 bases. The CDR3 sequence is 13 residues long. In nucleotides, the CDR3 is TGTGCCAGTGGACCCTCCGGGCAAGAGACCCAGTACTTC. Translation: CASGPSGQETQYF.

This clonotype was counted at least ten times. Little can be read into the size of this beta chain, an off-target read in a library designed for alpha chains. The V gene is TRBV7-2, the J gene TRBJ2-5, with 7 bases lining up with TRBD2. The V gene end was trimmed by 5 bases and the J gene end by 5 bases; junction bases not matched to a gene: 8. Germline V CDR1 and CDR2: SGHTA, FQGNSA. The CDR3 sequence is 14 residues long. CDR3 bases: TGTGCCAGCAGCCGTAGGACTAGTGGGGAGACCCAGTACTTC. This codes for CASSRRTSGETQYF.

By proportion, this clonotype is medium-sized (0.01 to 0.1%). This beta chain is off target for a library built for alpha chains, so its abundance means little. The chain has TRBV13 and TRBJ2-7, with 7 bases aligning to TRBD1. There are 15 residues in the CDR3. Germline values: CDR1 PRHDT, CDR2 FYEKMQ (reference sequence). V shed 6 bases, J shed 4 bases, and the junction held 12 bases outside the gene matches. CDR3 DNA sequence: TGTGCCAGCAGTTTTTCCCAATCCAGGGGGTACGAGCAGTACTTC. Translated, it gives CASSFSQSRGYEQYF.

In its sample, this clonotype was seen many times. Little can be read into the size of this beta chain, an off-target read in a library designed for alpha chains. V usage is TRBV2 and J usage is TRBJ2-5; the match to TRBD1 covers 10 bases. V was clipped by 9 bases and J by 5 bases; unmatched bases: 9. Germline V CDR1 and CDR2: SNHLY, FYNNEI. The CDR3 extends over 14 amino acids. The CDR3 DNA is TGTGCCAGTTTCTCCGGGACAGGGGTGGAGACCCAGTACTTC. It translates to CASFSGTGVETQYF.

As concerns this clonotype: In a library made to pick up alpha chains, this beta chain is a stray read with a size that means little. In DNA form, the CDR3 reads TGCGCCAGCAGCTCGGACGCGTCCTTTCAAGAGACCCAGTACTTC. It encodes CASSSDASFQETQYF. The V gene is TRBV5-1, the J gene TRBJ2-5; D is uncertain. The CDR3 runs to 15 residues. V dropped 3 bases and J dropped 2 bases, with 14 bases sitting between them. From germline, CDR1 is SGHRS and CDR2 YFSETQ.

This clonotype was seen only a few times. A library prepared for alpha chains yielded this beta chain as an off-target read; its size is of little meaning. The chain links TRBV7-6 to TRBJ2-1; a possible D gene is TRBD2 (5 bases). CDR3 length equals 15 residues. Germline-derived CDR1 and CDR2 are SGHVS and FNYEAQ. Trimming took 2 bases from V and 7 from J, leaving 15 bases between them. This CDR3 reads CASSLPGEGWNEQFF. For the CDR3, the DNA is TGTGCCAGCAGCTTACCCGGGGAAGGTTGGAATGAGCAGTTCTTC.

This clonotype has at least ten counts. This beta chain turned up in a library designed for alpha chains; as an off-target read, its abundance says little. The chain combines TRBV11-2 with TRBJ2-1, with no clear D. Trimming cost V 1 base and J 4 bases, with 5 bases left between them. From germline, CDR1 is SGHAT and CDR2 FQNNGV. This CDR3 has 13 residues. DNA of the CDR3: TGTGCCAGCAGCTTAGTAATTTACAATGAGCAGTTCTTC. Its translation is CASSLVIYNEQFF.

As regards this clonotype: With the library built for alpha chains, this beta chain is off target and its frequency is not meaningful. The V and J genes are TRBV7-2 and TRBJ2-3; either TRBD1 or TRBD2 may supply D (5 bases each). The CDR3 totals 15 residues. V lost 6 bases, J lost 5 bases, and 18 bases lay in between. Germline loops: CDR1 SGHTA, CDR2 FQGNSA. The CDR3 protein is CASRPGTGHLDTQYF. The CDR3 DNA follows: TGTGCCAGCAGACCCGGGACCGGGCATCTAGATACGCAGTATTTT.

This clonotype was seen at least ten times. In a library made to pick up alpha chains, this beta chain is a stray read with a size that means little. The CDR3 nucleotides read TGTGCCAGCAGCCGGGGGGCGTCATATGGCACCGGGGAGCTGTTTTTT. Translating gives CASSRGASYGTGELFF. V gene TRBV3-1 combines with J gene TRBJ2-2; perhaps D is TRBD1 or TRBD2 (6 bases each). The CDR3 runs to 16 residues. Looked up from germline, CDR1 is LGHDT and CDR2 is YNNKEL (reference sequence). The V end lost 4 bases, the J end lost 4 bases, and 16 bases lay between the germline ends.